This T cell receptor (beta chain) stems from a study of cytomegalovirus exposure and HLA in healthy donors. Findings and limits, study-wide: Most observed TCR sequences were rare, whereas some public TCRs were detected in many donors. In most subjects, TCR beta sequences reportedly gave accurate predictions of HLA-A and HLA-B alleles. A later analysis revealed that TCR association rates differed between HLA loci, peaking at DRB1 and bottoming out at HLA-C. Later analysis reportedly placed an Asian-associated ancestry cluster below the approximately 700-donor mean in N-insertions.

The CDR3 sequence is 16 residues long. CDR1 is SGDLS and CDR2 is YYNGEE in the germline V gene. V was trimmed by 0 bases and J by 4 bases, leaving 14 bases between them. Vbeta (60) and Jbeta (13) primers were used in the PCR. This table comes from immunoSEQ multiplex PCR, and its TCRdb copy is limited to in-frame clones, with some not included. Here the sample spans around 90,000 clones, roughly 67% being singletons. As to this clone: Its antigen is still unknown.

Sequencing was performed on PBMCs. This chain links TRBV9 with TRBJ2-1; D gene unclear. This TCR was recovered from a human donor in good health. The CDR3 spells CASSVGPHPTYNEQFF. CDR3 coding DNA: TGTGCCAGCAGCGTAGGCCCTCACCCAACTTACAATGAGCAGTTCTTC.